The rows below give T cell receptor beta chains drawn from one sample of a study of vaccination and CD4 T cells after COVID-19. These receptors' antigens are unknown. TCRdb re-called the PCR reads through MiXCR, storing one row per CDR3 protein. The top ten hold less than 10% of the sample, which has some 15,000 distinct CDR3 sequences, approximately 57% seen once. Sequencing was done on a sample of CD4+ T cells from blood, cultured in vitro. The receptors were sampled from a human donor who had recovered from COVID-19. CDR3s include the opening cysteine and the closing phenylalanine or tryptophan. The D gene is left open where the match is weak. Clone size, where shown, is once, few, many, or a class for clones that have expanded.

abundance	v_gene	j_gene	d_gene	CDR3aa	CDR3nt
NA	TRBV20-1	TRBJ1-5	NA	CSAPEGGRTNQPQHF	TGCAGTGCGCCCGAGGGGGGGCGAACCAATCAGCCCCAGCATTTT
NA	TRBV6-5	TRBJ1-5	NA	CASSYHQGSNQPQHF	TGTGCCAGCAGTTACCACCAGGGGAGCAATCAGCCCCAGCATTTT
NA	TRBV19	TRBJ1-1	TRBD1	CASSTARQGGTEAFF	TGTGCCAGTAGTACGGCCCGACAGGGAGGCACTGAAGCTTTCTTT
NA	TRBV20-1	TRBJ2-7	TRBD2	CSAGPFGGSMGEQYF	TGCAGTGCTGGCCCCTTTGGCGGGAGTATGGGCGAGCAGTACTTC
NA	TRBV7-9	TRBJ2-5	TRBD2	CASSRTSGRIETQYF	TGTGCCAGCAGCCGGACTAGCGGGAGGATCGAGACCCAGTACTTC
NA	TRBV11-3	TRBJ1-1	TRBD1	CASSFGGTGNTEAFF	TGTGCCAGCAGCTTCGGGGGGACAGGGAACACTGAAGCTTTCTTT
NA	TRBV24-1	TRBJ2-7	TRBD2	CATSDSTSGTFYEQYF	TGTGCCACCAGTGACTCGACTAGCGGGACGTTCTACGAGCAGTACTTC
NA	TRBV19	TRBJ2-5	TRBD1	CASSIDTTGEETQYF	TGTGCCAGTAGTATAGACACGACAGGGGAAGAGACCCAGTACTTC
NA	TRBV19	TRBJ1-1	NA	CASKEGEWTEAFF	TGTGCCAGTAAGGAGGGGGAGTGGACTGAAGCTTTCTTT
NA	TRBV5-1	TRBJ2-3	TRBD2	CASNSGASGGTDTQYF	TGCGCCAGCAATTCTGGAGCCAGCGGGGGCACAGATACGCAGTATTTT
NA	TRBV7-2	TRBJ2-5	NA	CASSFGVQETQYF	TGTGCCAGCAGCTTCGGGGTGCAAGAGACCCAGTACTTC
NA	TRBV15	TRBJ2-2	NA	CATSDPPGELFF	TGTGCCACCAGCGATCCCCCCGGGGAGCTGTTTTTT
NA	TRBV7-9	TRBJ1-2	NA	CASSLPAGGYTF	TGTGCCAGCAGCCTCCCGGCGGGTGGCTACACCTTC
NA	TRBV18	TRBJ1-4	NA	CASSPPGQPAEKLFF	TGTGCCAGCTCACCCCCCGGACAGCCCGCTGAAAAACTGTTTTTT
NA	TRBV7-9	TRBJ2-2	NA	CASSLLAGGTGELFF	TGTGCCAGCAGCTTACTTGCAGGCGGCACCGGGGAGCTGTTTTTT
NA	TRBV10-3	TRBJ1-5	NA	CAISASGVGNQPQHF	TGTGCCATCAGCGCATCAGGGGTAGGAAATCAGCCCCAGCATTTT
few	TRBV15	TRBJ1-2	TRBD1	CATSSTGQGVFYGYTF	TGTGCCACCAGCAGTACCGGACAGGGGGTTTTCTATGGCTACACCTTC
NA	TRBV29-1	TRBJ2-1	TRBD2	CSARPGTSGYNEQFF	TGCAGCGCGCGGCCCGGGACTAGCGGTTACAATGAGCAGTTCTTC
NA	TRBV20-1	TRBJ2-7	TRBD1	CSASPDRGLTFYEQYF	TGCAGTGCTAGTCCCGACAGGGGCCTTACTTTCTACGAGCAGTACTTC
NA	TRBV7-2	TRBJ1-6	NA	CASSSHDSYNSPLHF	TGTGCCAGCAGTTCTCATGACTCCTATAATTCACCCCTCCACTTT
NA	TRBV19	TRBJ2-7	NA	CASSEEGRYEQYF	TGTGCCAGTAGTGAGGAAGGGAGGTACGAGCAGTACTTC
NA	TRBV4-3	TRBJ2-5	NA	CASSLGLSRGQETQYF	TGCGCCAGCAGCTTAGGCCTATCTAGGGGGCAAGAGACCCAGTACTTC
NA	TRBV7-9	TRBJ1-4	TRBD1	CASSPRTGQTNEKLFF	TGTGCCAGCAGCCCCCGGACAGGGCAAACTAATGAAAAACTGTTTTTT
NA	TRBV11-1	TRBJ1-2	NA	CASSLGTHANYGYTF	TGTGCCAGCAGCCTAGGGACCCACGCTAACTATGGCTACACCTTC
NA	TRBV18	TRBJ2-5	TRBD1	CASSPRTGGGETQYF	TGTGCCAGCTCACCACGGACAGGGGGAGGAGAGACCCAGTACTTC
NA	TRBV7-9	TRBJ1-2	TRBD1	CASSSGQAYDGYTF	TGTGCCAGCAGCTCCGGACAGGCCTACGATGGCTACACCTTC
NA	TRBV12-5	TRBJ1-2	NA	CASGLVPIGYGYTF	TGTGCTAGTGGTTTGGTACCCATCGGCTATGGCTACACCTTC
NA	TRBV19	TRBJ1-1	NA	CASSAPLKAFF	TGTGCCAGTAGTGCGCCTTTGAAAGCTTTCTTT
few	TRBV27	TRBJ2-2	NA	CASSPPISRDRFTGELFF	TGTGCCAGCAGCCCACCTATTTCGAGGGACCGGTTCACCGGGGAGCTGTTTTTT
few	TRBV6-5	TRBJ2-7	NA	CASSSRGLYEQYF	TGTGCCAGCAGTTCGCGGGGCCTCTACGAGCAGTACTTC
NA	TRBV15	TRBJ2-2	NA	CATSRDRRVTGELFF	TGTGCCACCAGCAGAGATCGAAGAGTCACCGGGGAGCTGTTTTTT
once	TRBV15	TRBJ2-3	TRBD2	CATSSKFRPGTSGNTDTQYF	TGTGCCACCAGCTCAAAGTTTAGACCCGGGACTAGCGGGAACACAGATACGCAGTATTTT
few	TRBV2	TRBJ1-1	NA	CASRGDTENTEAFF	TGTGCCAGCAGGGGGGACACAGAGAACACTGAAGCTTTCTTT
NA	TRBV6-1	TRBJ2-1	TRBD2	CASSPSLETSVGGEQFF	TGTGCCAGCAGTCCGTCTTTGGAGACTAGCGTGGGGGGTGAGCAGTTCTTC
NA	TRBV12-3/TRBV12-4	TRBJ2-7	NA	CASSLYGRSYEQYF	TGTGCCAGCAGTTTATACGGGCGCTCCTACGAGCAGTACTTC
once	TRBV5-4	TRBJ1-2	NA	CASSSGSVLPQRVGYTF	TGTGCCAGCAGCTCAGGAAGCGTCTTACCCCAGAGAGTTGGCTACACCTTC
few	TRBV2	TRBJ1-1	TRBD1	CASSADRGPEAFF	TGTGCCAGCAGCGCGGACAGGGGCCCTGAAGCTTTCTTT
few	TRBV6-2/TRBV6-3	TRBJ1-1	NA	CASSYSGGVATEAFF	TGTGCCAGCAGTTACTCTGGAGGGGTGGCGACTGAAGCTTTCTTT
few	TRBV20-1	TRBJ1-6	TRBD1	CSARGTGHNSPLHF	TGCAGTGCTAGAGGGACAGGGCATAATTCACCCCTCCACTTT
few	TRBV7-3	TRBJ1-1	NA	CASSFSRFEDTEAFF	TGTGCCAGCAGCTTTTCCAGGTTCGAGGACACTGAAGCTTTCTTT
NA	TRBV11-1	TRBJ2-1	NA	CASSPKGVSSSYNEQFF	TGTGCCAGCAGCCCAAAGGGGGTTTCGAGCTCCTACAATGAGCAGTTCTTC
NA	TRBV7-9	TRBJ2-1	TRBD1	CASSLRQGAYNEQFF	TGTGCCAGCAGCTTAAGACAGGGGGCATACAATGAGCAGTTCTTC
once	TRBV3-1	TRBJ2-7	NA	CASSQGGTHEQYF	TGTGCCAGCAGCCAAGGAGGGACCCACGAGCAGTACTTC
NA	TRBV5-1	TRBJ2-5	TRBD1	CASSLGQAQETQYF	TGCGCCAGCAGCCTGGGACAGGCTCAAGAGACCCAGTACTTC
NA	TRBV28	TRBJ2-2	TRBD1	CATTTGAGTGELFF	TGTGCCACCACGACAGGGGCGGGGACCGGGGAGCTGTTTTTT
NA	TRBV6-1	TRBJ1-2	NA	CASSQGDYGYTF	TGTGCCAGCAGTCAAGGTGACTATGGCTACACCTTC
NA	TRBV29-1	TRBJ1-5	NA	CSARTPGQPQHF	TGCAGCGCCCGCACCCCCGGTCAGCCCCAGCATTTT
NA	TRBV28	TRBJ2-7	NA	CASSPPGGLYEQYF	TGTGCCAGCAGCCCCCCCGGTGGCCTCTACGAGCAGTACTTC
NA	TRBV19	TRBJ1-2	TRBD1	CASSILAPGGGNYGYTF	TGTGCCAGTAGTATACTCGCCCCAGGGGGCGGAAACTATGGCTACACCTTC
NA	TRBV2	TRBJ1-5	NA	CASSPEGMGGQPQHF	TGTGCCAGCAGTCCTGAGGGAATGGGGGGTCAGCCCCAGCATTTT
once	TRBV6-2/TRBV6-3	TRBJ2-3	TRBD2	CASSYRDYTDTQYF	TGTGCCAGCAGTTACAGGGACTACACAGATACGCAGTATTTT